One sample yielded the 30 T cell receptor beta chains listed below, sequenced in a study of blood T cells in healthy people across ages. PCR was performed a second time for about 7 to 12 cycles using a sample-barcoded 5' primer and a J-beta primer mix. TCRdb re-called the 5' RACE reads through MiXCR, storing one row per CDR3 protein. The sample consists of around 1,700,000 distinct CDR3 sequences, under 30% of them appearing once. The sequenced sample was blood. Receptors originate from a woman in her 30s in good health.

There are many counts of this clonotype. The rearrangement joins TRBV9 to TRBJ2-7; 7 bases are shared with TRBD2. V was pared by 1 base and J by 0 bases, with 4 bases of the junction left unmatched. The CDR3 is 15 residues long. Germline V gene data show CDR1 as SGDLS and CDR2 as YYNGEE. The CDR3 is CASSVYAGVSYEQYF. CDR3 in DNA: TGTGCCAGCAGCGTATATGCGGGGGTCTCCTACGAGCAGTACTTC.

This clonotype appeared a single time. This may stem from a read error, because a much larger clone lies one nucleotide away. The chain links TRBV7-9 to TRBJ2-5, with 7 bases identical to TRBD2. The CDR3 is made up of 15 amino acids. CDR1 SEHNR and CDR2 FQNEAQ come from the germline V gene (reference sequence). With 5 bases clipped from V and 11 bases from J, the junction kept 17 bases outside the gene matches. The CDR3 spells CASSLPGGLNNEQYF. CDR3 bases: TGTGCCAGCAGCCTCCCCGGGGGGTTGAACAATGAGCAGTACTTC. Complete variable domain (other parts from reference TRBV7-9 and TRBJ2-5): DTGVSQNPRHKITKRGQNVTFRCDPISEHNRLYWYRQTLGQGPEFLTYFQNEAQLEKSRLLSDRFSAERPKGSFSTLEIQRTEQGDSAMYLCASSLPGGLNNEQYFGPGTRLLVL.

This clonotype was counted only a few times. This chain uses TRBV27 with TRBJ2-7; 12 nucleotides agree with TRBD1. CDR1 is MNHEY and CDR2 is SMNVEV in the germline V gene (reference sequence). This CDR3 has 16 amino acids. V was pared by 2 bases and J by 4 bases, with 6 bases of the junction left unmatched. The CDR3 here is CASSLRGQGAAYEQYF. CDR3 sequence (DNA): TGTGCCAGCAGTTTACGGGGACAGGGGGCGGCGTACGAGCAGTACTTC.

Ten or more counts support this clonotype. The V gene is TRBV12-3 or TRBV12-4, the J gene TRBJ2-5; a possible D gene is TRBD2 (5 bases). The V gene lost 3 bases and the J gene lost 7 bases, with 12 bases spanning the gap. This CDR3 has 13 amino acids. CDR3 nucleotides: TGTGCCAGCAGTTTTTCCCCCAGCGGGACCCAGTACTTC. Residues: CASSFSPSGTQYF.

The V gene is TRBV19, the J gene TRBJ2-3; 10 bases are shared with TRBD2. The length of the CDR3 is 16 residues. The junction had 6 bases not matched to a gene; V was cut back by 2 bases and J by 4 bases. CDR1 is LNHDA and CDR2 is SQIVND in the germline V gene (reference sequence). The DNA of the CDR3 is TGTGCCAGTAGTATACTTTGGAGCGGGGGGGCAGATACGCAGTATTTT. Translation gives CASSILWSGGADTQYF.

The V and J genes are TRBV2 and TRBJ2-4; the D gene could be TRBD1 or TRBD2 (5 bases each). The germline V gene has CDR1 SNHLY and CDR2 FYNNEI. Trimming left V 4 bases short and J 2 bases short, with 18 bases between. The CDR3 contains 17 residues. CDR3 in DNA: TGTGCCAGCAGTGCTTGGGGACCAGGCATGTCCAAAAACATTCAGTACTTC. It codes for CASSAWGPGMSKNIQYF.

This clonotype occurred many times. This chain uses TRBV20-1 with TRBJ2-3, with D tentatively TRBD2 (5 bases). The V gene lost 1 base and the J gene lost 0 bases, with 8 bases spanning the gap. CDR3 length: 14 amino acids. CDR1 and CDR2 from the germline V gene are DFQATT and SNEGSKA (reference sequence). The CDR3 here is CSARADFSTDTQYF. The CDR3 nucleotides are TGCAGTGCTAGAGCGGACTTTAGCACAGATACGCAGTATTTT.

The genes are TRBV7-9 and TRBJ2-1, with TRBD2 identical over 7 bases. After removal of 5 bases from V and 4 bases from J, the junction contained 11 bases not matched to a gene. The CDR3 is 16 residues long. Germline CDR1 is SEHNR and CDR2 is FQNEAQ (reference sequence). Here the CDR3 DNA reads TGTGCCAGCAGCCCGGATCTAGCGGCAGTTTACAATGAGCAGTTCTTC. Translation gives CASSPDLAAVYNEQFF.

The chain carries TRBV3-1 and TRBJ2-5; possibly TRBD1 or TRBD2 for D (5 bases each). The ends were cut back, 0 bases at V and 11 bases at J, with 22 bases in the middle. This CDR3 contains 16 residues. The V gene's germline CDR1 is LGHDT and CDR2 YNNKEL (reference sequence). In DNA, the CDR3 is TGTGCCAGCAGCCAAGAACGAAGGTGGGGGTTGGATGAGCAGTACTTC. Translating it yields CASSQERRWGLDEQYF.

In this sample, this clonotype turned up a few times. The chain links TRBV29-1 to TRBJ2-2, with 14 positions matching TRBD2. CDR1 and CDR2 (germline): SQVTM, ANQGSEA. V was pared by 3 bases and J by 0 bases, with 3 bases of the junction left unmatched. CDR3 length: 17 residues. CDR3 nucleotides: TGCAGCGTTGAGGGGACTAGCGGGAGAGCGAACACCGGGGAGCTGTTTTTT. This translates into CSVEGTSGRANTGELFF.

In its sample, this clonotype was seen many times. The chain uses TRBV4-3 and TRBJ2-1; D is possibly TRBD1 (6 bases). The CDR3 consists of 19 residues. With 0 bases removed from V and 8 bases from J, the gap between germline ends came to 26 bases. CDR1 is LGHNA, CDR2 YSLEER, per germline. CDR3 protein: CASSQELSTGQLAGHEQFF. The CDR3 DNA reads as TGCGCCAGCAGCCAAGAGTTGTCGACAGGTCAGCTAGCAGGCCATGAGCAGTTCTTC.

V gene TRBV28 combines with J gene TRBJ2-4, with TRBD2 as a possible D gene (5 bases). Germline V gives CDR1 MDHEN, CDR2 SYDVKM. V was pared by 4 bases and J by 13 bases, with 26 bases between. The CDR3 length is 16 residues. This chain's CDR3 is CASSSPGCHTYNEQYF. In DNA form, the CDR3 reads TGTGCCAGCAGTTCGCCGGGATGTCATACTTACAATGAGCAGTACTTC.

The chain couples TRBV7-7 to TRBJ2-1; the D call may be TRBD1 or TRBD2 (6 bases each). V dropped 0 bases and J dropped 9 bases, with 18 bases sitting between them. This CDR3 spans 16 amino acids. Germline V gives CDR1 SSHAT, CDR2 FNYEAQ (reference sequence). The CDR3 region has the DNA TGTGCCAGCAGCTTAGCCGGCGTCCGGGGGCCGTCTGAGCAGTTCTTC. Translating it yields CASSLAGVRGPSEQFF. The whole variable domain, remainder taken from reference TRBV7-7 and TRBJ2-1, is GAGVSQSPRYKVTKRGQDVTLRCDPISSHATLYWYQQALGQGPEFLTYFNYEAQPDKSGLPSDRFSAERPEGSISTLTIQRTEQRDSAMYRCASSLAGVRGPSEQFFGPGTRLTVL.

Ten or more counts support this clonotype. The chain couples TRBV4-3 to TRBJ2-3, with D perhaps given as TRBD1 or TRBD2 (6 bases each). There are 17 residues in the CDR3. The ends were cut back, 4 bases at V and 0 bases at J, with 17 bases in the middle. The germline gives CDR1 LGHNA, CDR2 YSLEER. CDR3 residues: CASSRGGTPGSTDTQYF. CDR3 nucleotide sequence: TGCGCCAGCAGCCGAGGAGGGACACCCGGGAGCACAGATACGCAGTATTTT.

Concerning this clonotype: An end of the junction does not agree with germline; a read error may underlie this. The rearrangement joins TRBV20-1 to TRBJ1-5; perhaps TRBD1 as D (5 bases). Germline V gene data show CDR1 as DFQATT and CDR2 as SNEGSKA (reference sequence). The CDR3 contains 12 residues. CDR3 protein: CTATVGNQPLHF. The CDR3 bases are TGCACCGCGACAGTGGGAAATCAGCCCCTGCATTTT.

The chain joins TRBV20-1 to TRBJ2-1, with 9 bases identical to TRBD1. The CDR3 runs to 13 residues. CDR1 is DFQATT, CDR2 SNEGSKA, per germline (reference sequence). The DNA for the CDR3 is TGCAGCGGAACCCGGACAGGGGAGGGTGAGCAGTTCTTC. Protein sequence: CSGTRTGEGEQFF.

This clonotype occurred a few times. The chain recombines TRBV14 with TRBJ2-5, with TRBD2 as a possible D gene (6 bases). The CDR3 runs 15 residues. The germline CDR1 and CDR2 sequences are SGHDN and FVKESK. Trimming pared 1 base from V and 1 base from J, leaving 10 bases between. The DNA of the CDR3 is TGTGCCAGCAGCCAAGTGTCGGGACTCCAAGAGACCCAGTACTTC. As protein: CASSQVSGLQETQYF.

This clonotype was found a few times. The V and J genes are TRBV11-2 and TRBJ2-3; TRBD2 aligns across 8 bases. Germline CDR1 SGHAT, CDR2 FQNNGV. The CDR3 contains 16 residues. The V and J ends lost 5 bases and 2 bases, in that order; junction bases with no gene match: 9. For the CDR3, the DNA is TGTGCCAGCAGCCGTGTCGAGCGGGGGTACACAGATACGCAGTATTTT. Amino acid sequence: CASSRVERGYTDTQYF.

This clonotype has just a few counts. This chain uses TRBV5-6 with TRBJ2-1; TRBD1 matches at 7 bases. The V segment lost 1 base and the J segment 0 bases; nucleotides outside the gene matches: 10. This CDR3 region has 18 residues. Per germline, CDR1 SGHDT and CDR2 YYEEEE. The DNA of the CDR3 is TGTGCCAGCAGCTTGATGGTGGACAGGCGTAGCTCCTACAATGAGCAGTTCTTC. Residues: CASSLMVDRRSSYNEQFF.

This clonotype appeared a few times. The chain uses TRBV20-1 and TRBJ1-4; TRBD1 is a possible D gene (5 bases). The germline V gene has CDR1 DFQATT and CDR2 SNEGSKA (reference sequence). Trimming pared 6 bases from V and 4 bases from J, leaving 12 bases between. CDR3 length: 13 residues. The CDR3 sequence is CSAMDNYNEKLFF. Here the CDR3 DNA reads TGCAGTGCCATGGACAACTATAATGAAAAACTGTTTTTT.

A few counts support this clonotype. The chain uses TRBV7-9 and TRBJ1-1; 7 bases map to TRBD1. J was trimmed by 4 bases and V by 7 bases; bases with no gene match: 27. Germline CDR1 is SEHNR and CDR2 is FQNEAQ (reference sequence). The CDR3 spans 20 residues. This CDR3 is CASKTIAAREQGPTGTEAFF. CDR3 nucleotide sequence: TGTGCCAGCAAAACCATCGCCGCGAGAGAACAGGGGCCTACGGGCACTGAAGCTTTCTTT.

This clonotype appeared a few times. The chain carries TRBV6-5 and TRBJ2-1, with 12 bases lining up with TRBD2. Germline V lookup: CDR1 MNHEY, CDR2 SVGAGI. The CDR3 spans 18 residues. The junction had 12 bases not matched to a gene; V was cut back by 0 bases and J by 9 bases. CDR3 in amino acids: CASSYSRGRTSGIVEQFF. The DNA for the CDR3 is TGTGCCAGCAGTTACTCGAGGGGGAGGACTAGCGGGATCGTTGAGCAGTTCTTC.

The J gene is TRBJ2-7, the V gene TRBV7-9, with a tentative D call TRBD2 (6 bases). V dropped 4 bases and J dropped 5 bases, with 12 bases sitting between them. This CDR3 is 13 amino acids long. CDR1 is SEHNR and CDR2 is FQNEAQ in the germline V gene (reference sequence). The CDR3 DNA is TGTGCCAGCAGCTCGACATGGGAGGACGAGCAGTACTTC. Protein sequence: CASSSTWEDEQYF.

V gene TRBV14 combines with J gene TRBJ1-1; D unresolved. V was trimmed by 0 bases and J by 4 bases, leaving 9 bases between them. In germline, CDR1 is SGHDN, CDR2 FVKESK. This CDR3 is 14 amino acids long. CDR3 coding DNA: TGTGCCAGCAGCCAAGATGCGTGGGGCACTGAAGCTTTCTTT. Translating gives CASSQDAWGTEAFF.

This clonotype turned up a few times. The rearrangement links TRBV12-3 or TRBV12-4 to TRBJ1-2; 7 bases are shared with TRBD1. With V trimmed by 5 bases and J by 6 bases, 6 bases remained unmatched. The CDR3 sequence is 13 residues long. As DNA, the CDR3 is TGTGCCAGCAGTCCAGGGGGGGTCGATGGCTACACCTTC. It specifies CASSPGGVDGYTF.

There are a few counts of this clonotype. The chain's CDR3 is CASRARPTADTQYF. As DNA, the CDR3 is TGCGCCAGCAGGGCCCGCCCCACCGCAGATACGCAGTATTTT. This chain uses TRBV5-1 with TRBJ2-3, with unresolved D. The CDR3 is 14 amino acids. Germline-derived CDR1 and CDR2 are SGHRS and YFSETQ. The V end was cut by 5 bases, the J end by 4 bases, with 14 bases between. The entire variable domain, with the rest obtained from reference TRBV5-1 and TRBJ2-3, is as follows: KAGVTQTPRYLIKTRGQQVTLSCSPISGHRSVSWYQQTPGQGLQFLFEYFSETQRNKGNFPGRFSGRQFSNSRSEMNVSTLELGDSALYLCASRARPTADTQYFGPGTRLTVL.

The CDR3 region has the DNA TGTGCCAGCAAACTCCTAGCGGGAGGTTTGTCGGCAGATACGCAGTATTTT. Its translation is CASKLLAGGLSADTQYF. The chain uses TRBV2 and TRBJ2-3; TRBD2 matches at 11 bases. The CDR3 runs 17 residues. Looked up from germline, CDR1 is SNHLY and CDR2 is FYNNEI. V dropped 7 bases and J dropped 4; count of bases not matched to a gene: 13.

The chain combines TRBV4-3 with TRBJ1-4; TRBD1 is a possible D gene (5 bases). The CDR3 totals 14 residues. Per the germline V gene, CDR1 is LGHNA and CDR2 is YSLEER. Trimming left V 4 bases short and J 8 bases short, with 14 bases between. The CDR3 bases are TGCGCCAGCAGCCTCGGGACGGGAAAGGAAAAACTGTTTTTT. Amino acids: CASSLGTGKEKLFF.

The CDR3 region has the DNA TGTGCCAGCAGTTCTGCGGGACGCATCACCGGGGAGCTGTTTTTT. It encodes CASSSAGRITGELFF. J is TRBJ2-2 and V is TRBV27, with TRBD2 as a possible D gene (6 bases). The CDR3 has 15 residues. V lost 4 bases and J lost 4, with 13 bases in between. CDR1 is MNHEY and CDR2 is SMNVEV in the germline V gene (reference sequence).

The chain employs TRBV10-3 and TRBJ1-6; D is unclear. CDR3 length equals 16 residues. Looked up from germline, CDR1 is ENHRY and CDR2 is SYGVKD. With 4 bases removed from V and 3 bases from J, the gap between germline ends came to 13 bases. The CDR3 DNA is TGTGCCATCAGTGGCGAGGGAGAGGGCTATAATTCACCCCTCCACTTT. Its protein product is CAISGEGEGYNSPLHF.